This TCR beta chain was recorded in a study of CD8 T cells in Susac syndrome. Reverse transcription of about 0.5 to 1 ug RNA used random hexamers. TCRdb independently ran MiXCR on the immunoSEQ multiplex PCR reads; one entry per CDR3 protein. The sample consists of 25,000 to 35,000 distinct CDR3 sequences, 94% of them appearing once. Peripheral blood CD8+ and CD4+ T cells were profiled by TCR beta sequencing. CDR3 length: 17 amino acids. Germline V gene sequence: CDR1 DFQATT, CDR2 SNEGSKA (reference sequence). V dropped 5 bases and J dropped 9; count of bases not matched to a gene: 17. The specimen was CD8+ T cells from PBMCs. The rearrangement links TRBV20-1 to TRBJ2-1, with TRBD1 matching 12 bases. The TCR originated in a human donor in good health. CDR3 protein: CSAPEGRWDRGPSEQFF. Written as DNA, the CDR3 is TGCAGTGCTCCGGAAGGTAGATGGGACAGGGGGCCCAGTGAGCAGTTCTTC.